A selection of T cell receptor beta chains follows, all from one sample in a study of T cell responses to AZD1222 COVID-19 vaccine. Generated by immunoSEQ multiplex PCR, the TCRdb table keeps only in-frame clones and is missing some. This table holds approximately 97,000 clones, around 90% found once. The starting material was peripheral blood, obtained on day 0 of AZD1222 vaccination. Receptor source: an adult in good health. The CDR3 runs from the conserved cysteine through the conserved F or W. D genes are given only for firm matches. Not every row has a clone size; where given, it reads once, few, many or a size class.

j_call	d_call	v_call	clone_size	cdr3_nt	cdr3_aa
TRBJ1-2	-	TRBV10-3	once	TGTGCCATCAGTGTTAGGCGTACCGGTGGCTACACCTTC	CAISVRRTGGYTF
TRBJ1-1	-	TRBV5-1	-	TGCGCCAGCAGCTTGAGGGACTATAACACTGAAGCTTTCTTT	CASSLRDYNTEAFF
TRBJ1-6	-	TRBV27	-	TGTGCCAGCAGCGACCACCCGGCAGACACCGATTCACCCCTCCACTTT	CASSDHPADTDSPLHF
TRBJ2-3	TRBD2	TRBV24-1	-	TGTGCCACCAGCCATATACTAGCGGGGGCCCGGGTACACCCTAGCACAGATACGCAGTATTTT	CATSHILAGARVHPSTDTQYF
TRBJ2-3	-	TRBV5-1	-	TGCGCCAGCAGCTCTGGGACGTCAGATACGCAGTATTTT	CASSSGTSDTQYF
TRBJ1-1	TRBD1	TRBV5-4	-	TGTGCCAGCAGCTCACAGGGGGCGGGCACTGAAGCTTTCTTT	CASSSQGAGTEAFF
TRBJ1-2	-	TRBV6-2/TRBV6-3	-	TGTGCCAGCAGTTCCCCCAATTCTAGGTTCGAGGATGGCTACACCTTC	CASSSPNSRFEDGYTF
TRBJ2-5	-	TRBV7-3	-	TGTGCCAGCAGCTTGGGGGGAAACCAAGAGACCCAGTACTTC	CASSLGGNQETQYF
TRBJ1-2	TRBD1	TRBV19	once	TGTGCCAGTAGTATGGAATCAGGGGGCGGCTATGGCTACACCTTC	CASSMESGGGYGYTF
TRBJ2-2	-	TRBV6-6	-	TGTGCCAGCAGTTATAGTCTCGGGTCCGGGGAGCTGTTTTTT	CASSYSLGSGELFF
TRBJ1-5	TRBD1	TRBV4-1	-	TGCGCCAGCAGCCAAGACCCGGGACAGGGACATCAGCCCCAGCATTTT	CASSQDPGQGHQPQHF
TRBJ1-1	-	TRBV12-3/TRBV12-4	once	TGTGCCAGCAGTTTAGGAGTGAACACTGAAGCTTTCTTT	CASSLGVNTEAFF
TRBJ1-3	TRBD1	TRBV15	-	TGTGCCACCAGCAGGCCATTCGGGGTAGGGGGCGGAAACACCATATATTTT	CATSRPFGVGGGNTIYF
TRBJ1-2	TRBD1	TRBV15	once	TGTGCCACCAGTTTGGGACAGGACTATGGCTACACCTTC	CATSLGQDYGYTF
TRBJ2-1	TRBD2	TRBV4-2	-	TGTGCCAGCAGCCAAAGACCAGCCGGGACTATCTCCTACAATGAGCAGTTCTTC	CASSQRPAGTISYNEQFF
TRBJ2-7	TRBD1	TRBV3-1/TRBV3-2	-	TGTGCCAGCAGCCAACGGGACAGGGGAGGTTACGAGCAGTACTTC	CASSQRDRGGYEQYF
TRBJ1-2	TRBD1	TRBV11-2	-	TGTGCCAGCAGCTTATTGTCCGACGGGACAGTTACCTTC	CASSLLSDGTVTF
TRBJ2-7	-	TRBV5-4	-	TGTGCCAGCAGCTGGGACTCCCGCCCCTACGAGCAGTACTTC	CASSWDSRPYEQYF
TRBJ1-2	-	TRBV15	-	TGTGCCACCAGCAGAGAGGGCAGGGGCTATGGCTACACCTTC	CATSREGRGYGYTF
TRBJ2-7	-	TRBV9	-	TGTGCCAGCAGCGTAGGTCCGGCCGGGTACGAGCAGTACTTC	CASSVGPAGYEQYF
TRBJ1-6	-	TRBV19	-	TGTGCCAGTACAATGGGGACATCCGTTAATTCACCCCTCCACTTT	CASTMGTSVNSPLHF
TRBJ2-7	-	TRBV30	-	TGTGCCTGGAGTGTATTACCCTTTGGCGGAGTCTACGAGCAGTACTTC	CAWSVLPFGGVYEQYF
TRBJ2-1	-	TRBV4-2	-	TGTGCCAGCAGCCAAGAAGGGGGCGAGGGGGGTGAGCAGTTCTTC	CASSQEGGEGGEQFF
TRBJ1-1	-	TRBV30	-	TGTGCCTGGAGTCCAGGGGCCAACACTGAAGCTTTCTTT	CAWSPGANTEAFF
TRBJ2-1	TRBD2	TRBV7-2	-	TGTGCCAGCAGCTTGAAGGGCGGGGGGGGATACAATGAGCAGTTCTTC	CASSLKGGGGYNEQFF
TRBJ2-6	-	TRBV5-1	-	TGCGCCAGCAGCTTGAATTGGGCCTCTGGGGCCAACGTCCTGACTTTC	CASSLNWASGANVLTF
TRBJ2-6	TRBD2	TRBV5-5	-	TGTGCCAGCAGGGTAGCGGGGAGCTCTGGGGCCAACGTCCTGACTTTC	CASRVAGSSGANVLTF
TRBJ2-5	TRBD2	TRBV5-6	-	TGTGCCAGCAGCTTCCTAGCGGGAGGGTACCAAGAGACCCAGTACTTC	CASSFLAGGYQETQYF
TRBJ1-1	-	TRBV5-1	-	TGCGCCAGCAGCTTAGGCAGATTGAACACTGAAGCTTTCTTT	CASSLGRLNTEAFF
TRBJ2-7	TRBD1	TRBV28	-	TGCGCCCTGGGACAGGGCAACGAGCAGTACTTC	CALGQGNEQYF
TRBJ2-2	TRBD1	TRBV5-4	few	TGTGCCAGCAGCTCGGGGACAGGGGGAACCGGGGAGCTGTTTTTT	CASSSGTGGTGELFF
TRBJ1-1	-	TRBV28	-	TGTGCCAGCAGGAGAAGGGAGGGATCGACTGAAGCTTTCTTT	CASRRREGSTEAFF